This TCR beta chain was sequenced in a study of blood T cell repertoires in COVID-19. Study overall: The study drew acute and convalescent COVID-19 samples from the United States, Italy and Spain. PBMCs, B-cell-depleted T cells, or T cells provided the cDNA or gDNA that made up the material.

Original processing methods: Amplification of reference gene primers provided the estimated nucleated cell counts. Some clones are missing from TCRdb's copy, which holds only in-frame ones; the method was immunoSEQ multiplex PCR. That table gives V, J and clone size, and the DNA gave D and trimming. The sample yields about 120,000 clones, about two thirds seen once. Germline CDR1 reads SGDLS; CDR2 reads YYNGEE. The CDR3 totals 18 residues. J lost 0 bases, V lost 3 bases, and 9 bases had no gene match. This clone has only a few counts. The chain links TRBV9 to TRBJ2-6; 7 positions agree with TRBD1. Sequenced: peripheral blood. The TCR originated in a human donor with acute or convalescent COVID-19. The donor label of this sample is uncertain. Here the CDR3 DNA reads TGTGCCAGCAGCGGCCGGGACAGCCTCTCCTCTGGGGCCAACGTCCTGACTTTC. It specifies CASSGRDSLSSGANVLTF.